The subject of this entry is one T cell receptor beta chain. This record comes from a study of blood T cell repertoires in COVID-19. Clones were read by immunoSEQ multiplex PCR, and TCRdb kept only the in-frame ones, dropping some. The table includes almost 200,000 clones, 85% detected once. Seattle participants joined during active infection and were tracked over time. The germline CDR1 and CDR2 sequences are SGHTA and FQGNSA. The CDR3 runs 16 residues. The V and J ends lost 0 bases and 6 bases respectively, with 15 bases between them. This chain links TRBV7-2 with TRBJ1-5; a possible D gene is TRBD1 (6 bases). Material: peripheral blood. This TCR was sampled from a man aged 60 to 75 with COVID-19, enrolled during active disease. The DNA for the CDR3 is TGTGCCAGCAGCTTAGCTCATACCAGGGGCCCTCAGCCCCAGCATTTT. It encodes CASSLAHTRGPQPQHF.